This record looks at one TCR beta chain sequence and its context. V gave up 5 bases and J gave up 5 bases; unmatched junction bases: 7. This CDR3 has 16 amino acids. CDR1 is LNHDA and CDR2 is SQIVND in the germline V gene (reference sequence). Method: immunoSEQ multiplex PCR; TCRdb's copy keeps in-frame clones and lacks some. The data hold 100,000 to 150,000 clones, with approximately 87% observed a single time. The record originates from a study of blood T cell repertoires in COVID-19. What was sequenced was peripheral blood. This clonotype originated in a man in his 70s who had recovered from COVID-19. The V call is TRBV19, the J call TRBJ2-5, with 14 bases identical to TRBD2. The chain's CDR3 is CASSAGLAGGWETQYF. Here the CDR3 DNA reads TGTGCCAGTAGTGCTGGACTAGCGGGAGGCTGGGAGACCCAGTACTTC.